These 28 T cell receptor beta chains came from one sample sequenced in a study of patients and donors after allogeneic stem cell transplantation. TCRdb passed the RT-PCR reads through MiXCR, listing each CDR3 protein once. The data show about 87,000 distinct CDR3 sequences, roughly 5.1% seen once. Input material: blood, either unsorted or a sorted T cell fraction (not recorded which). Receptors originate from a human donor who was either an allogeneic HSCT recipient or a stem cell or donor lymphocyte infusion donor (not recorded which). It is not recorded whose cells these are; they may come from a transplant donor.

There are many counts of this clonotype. CDR3 in DNA: TGTGCCAGCAGTGATTCCCCAGGACTGATTGCCGACAATGAGCAGTTCTTC. Protein product: CASSDSPGLIADNEQFF. The chain recombines TRBV25-1 with TRBJ2-1, with D tentatively TRBD2 (5 bases). Germline CDR1 MGHDK, CDR2 SYGVNS. This CDR3 has 17 amino acids. The V end lost 3 bases, the J end lost 5 bases, and 20 bases lay between the germline ends.

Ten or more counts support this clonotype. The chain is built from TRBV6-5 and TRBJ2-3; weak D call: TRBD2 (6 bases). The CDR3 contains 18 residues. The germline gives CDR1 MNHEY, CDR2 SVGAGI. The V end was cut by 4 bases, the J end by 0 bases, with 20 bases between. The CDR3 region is CASSFSTPSATSTDTQYF. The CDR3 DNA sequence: TGTGCCAGCAGTTTCAGCACCCCTAGCGCTACTAGCACAGATACGCAGTATTTT.

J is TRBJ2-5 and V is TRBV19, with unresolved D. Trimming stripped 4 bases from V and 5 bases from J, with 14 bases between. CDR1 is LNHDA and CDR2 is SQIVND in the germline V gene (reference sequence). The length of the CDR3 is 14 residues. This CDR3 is CASSSWGSGETQYF. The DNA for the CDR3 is TGTGCCAGTAGTAGTTGGGGTAGTGGCGAGACCCAGTACTTC.

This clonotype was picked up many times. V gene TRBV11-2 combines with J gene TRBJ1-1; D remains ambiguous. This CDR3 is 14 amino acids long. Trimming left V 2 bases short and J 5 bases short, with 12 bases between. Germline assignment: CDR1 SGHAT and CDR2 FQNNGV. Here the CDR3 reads CASSLSTRTTEAFF. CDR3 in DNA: TGTGCCAGCAGCTTATCGACAAGGACGACTGAAGCTTTCTTT.

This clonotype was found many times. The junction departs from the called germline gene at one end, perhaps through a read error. CDR3 coding DNA: TGTGCCAGCAGCCTAGCAGCGTACAGCACAGATACGCAGTATTTT. Protein product: CASSLAAYSTDTQYF. This chain joins TRBV7-8 and TRBJ2-3; weak D call: TRBD2 (5 bases). From germline, CDR1 is SGHVS and CDR2 FQNEAQ. CDR3 length: 15 residues.

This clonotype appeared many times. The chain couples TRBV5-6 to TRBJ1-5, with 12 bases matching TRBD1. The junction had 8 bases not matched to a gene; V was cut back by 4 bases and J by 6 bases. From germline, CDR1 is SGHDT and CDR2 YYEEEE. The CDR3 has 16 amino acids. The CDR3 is CASSDSGTGGSQPQHF. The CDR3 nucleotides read TGTGCCAGCAGCGACTCGGGGACAGGGGGCTCTCAGCCCCAGCATTTT.

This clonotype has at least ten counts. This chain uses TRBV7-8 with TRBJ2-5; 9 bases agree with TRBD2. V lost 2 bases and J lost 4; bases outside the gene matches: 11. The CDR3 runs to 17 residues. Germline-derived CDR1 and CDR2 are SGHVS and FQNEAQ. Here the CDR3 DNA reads TGTGCCAGCAGCTTACGTCCCACCTTGCGGGAGGGAGAGACCCAGTACTTC. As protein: CASSLRPTLREGETQYF.

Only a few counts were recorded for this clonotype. The DNA of the CDR3 is TGCAGTGCTAGAGTGACGGTGCAGGGGGCTTACAATCAGCCCCAGCATTTT. This translates into CSARVTVQGAYNQPQHF. This chain uses TRBV20-1 with TRBJ1-5, with 8 bases lining up with TRBD1. The ends lost 1 base at V and 3 bases at J; junction bases unmatched: 11. Germline V gene sequence: CDR1 DFQATT, CDR2 SNEGSKA (reference sequence). The CDR3 sequence is 17 residues long.

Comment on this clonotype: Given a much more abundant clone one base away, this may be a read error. CDR3 DNA sequence: TGCGCCAGCAGCCCAGACGGGGCGGACGAGCAGTGCTTC. Encoded protein: CASSPDGADEQCF. The chain links TRBV5-1 to TRBJ2-7, with D tentatively TRBD1 or TRBD2 (5 bases each). This CDR3 contains 13 residues. Germline-derived CDR1 and CDR2 are SGHRS and YFSETQ.

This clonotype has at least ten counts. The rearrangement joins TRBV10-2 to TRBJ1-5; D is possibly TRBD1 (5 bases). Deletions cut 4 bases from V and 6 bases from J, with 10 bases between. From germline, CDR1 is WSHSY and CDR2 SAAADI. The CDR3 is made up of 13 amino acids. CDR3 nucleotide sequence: TGCGCCAGCAGTGCACTTCAGGGTCAGCCCCAGCATTTT. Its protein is CASSALQGQPQHF.

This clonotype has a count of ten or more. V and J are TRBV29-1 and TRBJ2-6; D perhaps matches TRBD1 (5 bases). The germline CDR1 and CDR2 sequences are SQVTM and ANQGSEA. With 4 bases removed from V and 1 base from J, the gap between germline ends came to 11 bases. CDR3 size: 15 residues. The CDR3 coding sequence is TGCAGCGTTGTAACCCAGGGTTCTGGGGCCAACGTCCTGACTTTC. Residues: CSVVTQGSGANVLTF.

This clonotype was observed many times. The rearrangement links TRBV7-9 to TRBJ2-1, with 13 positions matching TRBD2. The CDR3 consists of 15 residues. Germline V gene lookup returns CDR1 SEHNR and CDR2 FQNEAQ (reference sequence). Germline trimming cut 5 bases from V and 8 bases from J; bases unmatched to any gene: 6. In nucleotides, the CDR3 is TGTGCCAGCAGCCCCACTAGCGGGAGGGTCTATGAGCAGTTCTTC. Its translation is CASSPTSGRVYEQFF.

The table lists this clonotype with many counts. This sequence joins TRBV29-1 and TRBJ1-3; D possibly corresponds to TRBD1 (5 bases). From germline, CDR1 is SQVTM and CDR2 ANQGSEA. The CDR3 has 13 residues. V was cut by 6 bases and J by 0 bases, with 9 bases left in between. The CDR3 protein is CSVQGSSGNTIYF. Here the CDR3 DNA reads TGCAGCGTCCAGGGCAGCTCTGGAAACACCATATATTTT. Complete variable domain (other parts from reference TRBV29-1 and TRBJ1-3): SAVISQKPSRDICQRGTSLTIQCQVDSQVTMMFWYRQQPGQSLTLIATANQGSEATYESGFVIDKFPISRPNLTFSTLTVSNMSPEDSSIYLCSVQGSSGNTIYFGEGSWLTVV.

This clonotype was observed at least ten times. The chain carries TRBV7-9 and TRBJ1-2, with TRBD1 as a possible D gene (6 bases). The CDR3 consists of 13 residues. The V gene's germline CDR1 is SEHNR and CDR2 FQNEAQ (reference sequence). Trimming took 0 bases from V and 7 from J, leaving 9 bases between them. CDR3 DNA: TGTGCCAGCAGCTTAGCGCTGGGGGCTGGCTACACCTTC. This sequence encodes CASSLALGAGYTF.

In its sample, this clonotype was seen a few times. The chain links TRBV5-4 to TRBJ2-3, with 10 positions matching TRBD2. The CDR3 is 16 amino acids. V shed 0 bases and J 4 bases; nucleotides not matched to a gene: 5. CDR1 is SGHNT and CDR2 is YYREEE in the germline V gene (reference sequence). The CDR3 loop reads CASSLVASGSADTQYF. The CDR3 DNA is TGTGCCAGCAGCTTGGTGGCTAGCGGGAGTGCAGATACGCAGTATTTT. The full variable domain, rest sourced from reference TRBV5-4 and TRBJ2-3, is ETGVTQSPTHLIKTRGQQVTLRCSSQSGHNTVSWYQQALGQGPQFIFQYYREEENGRGNFPPRFSGLQFPNYSSELNVNALELDDSALYLCASSLVASGSADTQYFGPGTRLTVL.

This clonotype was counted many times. CDR3 sequence (DNA): TGTGCCAGCAGCTTATTCGCGGGAGTCATCTACAATGAGCAGTTCTTC. This encodes CASSLFAGVIYNEQFF. This chain joins TRBV7-8 and TRBJ2-1; TRBD2 aligns across 7 bases. V gave up 2 bases and J gave up 3 bases; unmatched junction bases: 7. The CDR3 extends over 16 amino acids. Germline CDR1 SGHVS, CDR2 FQNEAQ.

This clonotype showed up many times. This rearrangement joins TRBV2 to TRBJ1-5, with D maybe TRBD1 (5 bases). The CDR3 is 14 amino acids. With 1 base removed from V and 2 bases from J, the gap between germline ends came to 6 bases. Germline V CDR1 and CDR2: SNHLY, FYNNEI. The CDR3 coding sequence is TGTGCCAGCAGTGAAGAAGGGGGCAATCAGCCCCAGCATTTT. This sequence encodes CASSEEGGNQPQHF.

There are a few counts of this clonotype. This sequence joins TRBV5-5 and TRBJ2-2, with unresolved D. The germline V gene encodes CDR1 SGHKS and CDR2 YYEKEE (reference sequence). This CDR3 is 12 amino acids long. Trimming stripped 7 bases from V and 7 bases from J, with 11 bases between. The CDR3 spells CASGHWDGELFF. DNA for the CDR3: TGTGCCAGCGGCCACTGGGACGGGGAGCTGTTTTTT.

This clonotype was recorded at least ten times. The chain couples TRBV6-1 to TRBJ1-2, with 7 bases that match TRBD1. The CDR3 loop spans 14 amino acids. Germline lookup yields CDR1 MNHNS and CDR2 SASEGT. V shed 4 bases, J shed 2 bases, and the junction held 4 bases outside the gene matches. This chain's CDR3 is CASSGETGNYGYTF. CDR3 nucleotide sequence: TGTGCCAGCAGTGGGGAGACAGGGAACTATGGCTACACCTTC.

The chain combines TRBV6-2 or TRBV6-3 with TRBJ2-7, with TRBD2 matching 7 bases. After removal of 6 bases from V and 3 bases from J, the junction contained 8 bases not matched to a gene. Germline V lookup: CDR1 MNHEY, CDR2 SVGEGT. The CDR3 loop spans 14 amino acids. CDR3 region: CASSQSGTNYEQYF. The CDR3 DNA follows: TGTGCCAGCAGCCAAAGCGGGACCAACTACGAGCAGTACTTC.

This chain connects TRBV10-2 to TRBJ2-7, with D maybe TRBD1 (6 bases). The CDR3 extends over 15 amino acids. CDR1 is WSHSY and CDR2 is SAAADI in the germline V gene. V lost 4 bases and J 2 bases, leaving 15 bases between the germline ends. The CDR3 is CASSGSGARTYEQYF. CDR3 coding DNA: TGCGCCAGCAGTGGTTCAGGGGCGAGGACCTACGAGCAGTACTTC.

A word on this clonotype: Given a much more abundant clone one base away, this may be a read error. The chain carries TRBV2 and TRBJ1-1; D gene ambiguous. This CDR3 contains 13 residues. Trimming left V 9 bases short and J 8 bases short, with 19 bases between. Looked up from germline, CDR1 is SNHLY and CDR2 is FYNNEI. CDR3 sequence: CARSTQGRTEAFF. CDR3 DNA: TGTGCCAGAAGCACCCAAGGACGGACGGAAGCTTTCTTT.

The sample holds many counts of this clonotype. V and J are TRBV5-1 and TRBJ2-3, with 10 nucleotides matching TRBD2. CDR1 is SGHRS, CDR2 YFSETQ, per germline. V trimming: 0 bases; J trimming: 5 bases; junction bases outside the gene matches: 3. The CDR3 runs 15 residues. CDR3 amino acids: CASSLASGSVDTQYF. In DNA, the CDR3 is TGCGCCAGCAGCTTGGCTAGCGGGAGTGTAGATACGCAGTATTTT.

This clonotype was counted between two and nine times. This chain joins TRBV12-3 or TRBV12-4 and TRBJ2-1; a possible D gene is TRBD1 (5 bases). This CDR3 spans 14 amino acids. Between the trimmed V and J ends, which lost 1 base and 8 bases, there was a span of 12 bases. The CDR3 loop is CASSLGRDVDEQFF. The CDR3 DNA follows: TGTGCCAGCAGTTTAGGCAGGGATGTCGATGAGCAGTTCTTC.

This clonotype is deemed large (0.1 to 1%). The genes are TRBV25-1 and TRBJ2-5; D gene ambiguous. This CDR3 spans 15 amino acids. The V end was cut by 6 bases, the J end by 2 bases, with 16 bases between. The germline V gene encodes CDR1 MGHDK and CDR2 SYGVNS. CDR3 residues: CASSNPARFQETQYF. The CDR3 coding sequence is TGTGCCAGCAGCAATCCGGCTAGATTTCAAGAGACCCAGTACTTC.

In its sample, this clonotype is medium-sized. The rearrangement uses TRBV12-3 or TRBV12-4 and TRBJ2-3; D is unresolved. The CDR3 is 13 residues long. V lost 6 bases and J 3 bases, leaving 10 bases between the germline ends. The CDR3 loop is CASRFSTTDTQYF. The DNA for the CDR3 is TGTGCCAGCAGGTTTAGCACGACAGATACGCAGTATTTT.

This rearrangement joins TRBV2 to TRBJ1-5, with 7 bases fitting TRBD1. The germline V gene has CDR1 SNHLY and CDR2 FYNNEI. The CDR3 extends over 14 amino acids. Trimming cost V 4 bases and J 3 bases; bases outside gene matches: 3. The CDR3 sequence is CASSGQGLNQPQHF. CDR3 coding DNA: TGTGCCAGCAGTGGACAGGGCCTCAATCAGCCCCAGCATTTT.

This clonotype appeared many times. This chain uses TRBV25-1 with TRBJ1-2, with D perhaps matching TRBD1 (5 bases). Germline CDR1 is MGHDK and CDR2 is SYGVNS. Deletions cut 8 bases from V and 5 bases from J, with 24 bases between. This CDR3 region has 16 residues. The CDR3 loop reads CASQTLTGPGSYGYTF. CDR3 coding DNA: TGTGCCAGCCAGACGCTAACGGGGCCGGGGTCGTATGGCTACACCTTC.